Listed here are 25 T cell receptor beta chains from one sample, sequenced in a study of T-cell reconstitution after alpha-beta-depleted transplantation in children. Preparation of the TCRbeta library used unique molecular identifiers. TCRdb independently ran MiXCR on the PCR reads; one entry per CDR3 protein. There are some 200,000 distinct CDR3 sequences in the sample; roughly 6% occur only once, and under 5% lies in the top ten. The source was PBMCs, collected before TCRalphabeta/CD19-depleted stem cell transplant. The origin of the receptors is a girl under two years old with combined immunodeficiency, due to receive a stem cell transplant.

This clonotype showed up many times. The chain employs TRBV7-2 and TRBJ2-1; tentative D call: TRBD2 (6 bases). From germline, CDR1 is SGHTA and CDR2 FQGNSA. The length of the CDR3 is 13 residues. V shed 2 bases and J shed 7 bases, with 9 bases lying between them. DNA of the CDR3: TGTGCCAGCAGCTTAAGCGGGTGGAATGAGCAGTTCTTC. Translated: CASSLSGWNEQFF.

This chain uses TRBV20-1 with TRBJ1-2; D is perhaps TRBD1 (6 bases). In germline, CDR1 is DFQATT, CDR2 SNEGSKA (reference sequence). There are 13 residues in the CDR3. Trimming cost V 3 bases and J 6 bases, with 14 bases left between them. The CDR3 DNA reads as TGCAGTGCTAGCCCCACAGGGATTGATGGCTACACCTTC. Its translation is CSASPTGIDGYTF.

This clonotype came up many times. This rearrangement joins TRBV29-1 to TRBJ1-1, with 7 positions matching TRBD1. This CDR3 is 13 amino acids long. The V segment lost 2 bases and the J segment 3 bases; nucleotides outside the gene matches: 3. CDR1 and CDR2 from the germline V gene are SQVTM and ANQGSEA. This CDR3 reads CSVETGEDTEAFF. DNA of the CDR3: TGCAGCGTTGAAACAGGGGAGGACACTGAAGCTTTCTTT.

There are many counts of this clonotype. In DNA form, the CDR3 reads TGCAGTGCTAGAGGCGGGGTGTACACGGATACGCAGTATTTT. Translation: CSARGGVYTDTQYF. The J gene is TRBJ2-3, the V gene TRBV20-1, with TRBD2 as a possible D gene (6 bases). Germline CDR1 is DFQATT and CDR2 is SNEGSKA (reference sequence). The CDR3 loop spans 14 amino acids. Deletions cut 1 base from V and 6 bases from J, with 14 bases between.

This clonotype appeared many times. CDR3 sequence reads: CSVEGLQGTYGYTF. CDR3 coding DNA: TGCAGCGTTGAAGGCCTACAGGGGACCTATGGCTACACCTTC. The gene calls are TRBV29-1 and TRBJ1-2; 7 positions match TRBD1. V lost 1 base and J lost 4; bases outside the gene matches: 6. This CDR3 region has 14 residues. From germline, CDR1 is SQVTM and CDR2 ANQGSEA.

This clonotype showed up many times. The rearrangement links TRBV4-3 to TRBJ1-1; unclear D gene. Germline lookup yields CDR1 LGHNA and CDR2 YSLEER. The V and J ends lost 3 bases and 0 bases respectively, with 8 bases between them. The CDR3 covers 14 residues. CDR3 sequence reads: CASSQGTMNTEAFF. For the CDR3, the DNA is TGCGCCAGCAGCCAGGGAACGATGAACACTGAAGCTTTCTTT.

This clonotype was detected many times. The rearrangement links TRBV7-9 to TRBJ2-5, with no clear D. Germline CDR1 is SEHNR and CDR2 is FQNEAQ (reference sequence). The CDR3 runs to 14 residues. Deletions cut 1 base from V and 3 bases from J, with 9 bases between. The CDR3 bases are TGTGCCAGCAGCTTAGTTGGCACTAAAGAGACCCAGTACTTC. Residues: CASSLVGTKETQYF.

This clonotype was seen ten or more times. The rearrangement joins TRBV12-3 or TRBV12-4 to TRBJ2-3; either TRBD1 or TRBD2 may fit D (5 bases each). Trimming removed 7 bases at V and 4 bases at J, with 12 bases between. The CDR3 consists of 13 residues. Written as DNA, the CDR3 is TGTGCCAGCATAGGGACCAGCCCAGATACGCAGTATTTT. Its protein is CASIGTSPDTQYF.

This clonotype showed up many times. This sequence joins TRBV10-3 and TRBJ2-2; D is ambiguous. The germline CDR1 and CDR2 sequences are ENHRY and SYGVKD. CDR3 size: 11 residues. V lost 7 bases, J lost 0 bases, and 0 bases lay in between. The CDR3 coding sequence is TGTGCCATCACGAACACCGGGGAGCTGTTTTTT. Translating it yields CAITNTGELFF.

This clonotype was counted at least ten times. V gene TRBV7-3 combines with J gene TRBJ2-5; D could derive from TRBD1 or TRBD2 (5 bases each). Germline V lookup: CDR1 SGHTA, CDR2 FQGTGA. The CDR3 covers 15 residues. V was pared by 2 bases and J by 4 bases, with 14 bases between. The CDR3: CASSLGAREGETQYF. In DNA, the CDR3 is TGTGCCAGCAGCTTAGGGGCTAGAGAGGGAGAGACCCAGTACTTC.

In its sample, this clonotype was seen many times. CDR3 DNA sequence: TGTGCCAGCAGCTCCCGGGACTTGAGGAATGAGCAGTTCTTC. It is translated as CASSSRDLRNEQFF. This chain connects TRBV7-8 to TRBJ2-1; possible D gene TRBD2, 6 bases. V was clipped by 4 bases and J by 7 bases, with 14 bases between them. The CDR3 totals 14 residues. Germline V gene lookup returns CDR1 SGHVS and CDR2 FQNEAQ.

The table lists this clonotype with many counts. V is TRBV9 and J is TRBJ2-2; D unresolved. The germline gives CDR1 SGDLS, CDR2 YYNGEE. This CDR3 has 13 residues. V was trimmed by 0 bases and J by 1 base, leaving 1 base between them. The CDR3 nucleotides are TGTGCCAGCAGCGTAGAGAACACCGGGGAGCTGTTTTTT. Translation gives CASSVENTGELFF.

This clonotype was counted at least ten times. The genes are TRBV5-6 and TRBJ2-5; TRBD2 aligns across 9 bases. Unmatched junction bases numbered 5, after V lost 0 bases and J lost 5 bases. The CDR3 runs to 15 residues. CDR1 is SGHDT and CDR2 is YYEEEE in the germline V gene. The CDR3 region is CASSLVGLAMETQYF. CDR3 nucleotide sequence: TGTGCCAGCAGCTTGGTGGGACTAGCAATGGAGACCCAGTACTTC.

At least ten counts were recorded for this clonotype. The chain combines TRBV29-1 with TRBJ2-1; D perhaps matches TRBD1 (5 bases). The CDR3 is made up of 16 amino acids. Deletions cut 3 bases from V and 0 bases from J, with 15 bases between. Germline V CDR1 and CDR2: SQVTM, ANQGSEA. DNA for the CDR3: TGCAGCGTTGAGGGCGGTTGGCAGGGCTCCTACAATGAGCAGTTCTTC. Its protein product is CSVEGGWQGSYNEQFF.

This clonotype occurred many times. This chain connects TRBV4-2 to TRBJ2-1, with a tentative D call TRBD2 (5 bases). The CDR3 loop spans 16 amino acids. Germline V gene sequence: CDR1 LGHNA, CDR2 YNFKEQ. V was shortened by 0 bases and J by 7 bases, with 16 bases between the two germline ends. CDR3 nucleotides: TGTGCCAGCAGCCAAGAGGTGCGGGCAAGCCCGAATGAGCAGTTCTTC. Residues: CASSQEVRASPNEQFF.

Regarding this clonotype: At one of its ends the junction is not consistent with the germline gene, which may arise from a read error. Here the CDR3 DNA reads TGTGCCAGTAGTATTCGTAGTCGTGGCACAGATACGCAGTGTTTT. Residues: CASSIRSRGTDTQCF. J is TRBJ2-3 and V is TRBV19, with D hard to call. The germline CDR1 and CDR2 sequences are LNHDA and SQIVND (reference sequence). This CDR3 is built from 15 residues.

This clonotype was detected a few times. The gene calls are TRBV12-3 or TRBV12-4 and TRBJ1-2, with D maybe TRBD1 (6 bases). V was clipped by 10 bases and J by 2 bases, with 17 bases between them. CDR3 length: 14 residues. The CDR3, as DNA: TGTGCCACCCCTGAGGACCAGGGGAACTATGGCTACACCTTC. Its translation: CATPEDQGNYGYTF.

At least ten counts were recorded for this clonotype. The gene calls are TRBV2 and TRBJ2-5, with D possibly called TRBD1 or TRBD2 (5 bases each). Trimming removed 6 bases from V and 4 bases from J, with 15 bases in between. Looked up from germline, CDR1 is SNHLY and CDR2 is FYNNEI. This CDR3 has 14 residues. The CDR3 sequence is CASRRGWIRETQYF. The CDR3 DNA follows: TGTGCCAGCAGACGGGGCTGGATTCGAGAGACCCAGTACTTC.

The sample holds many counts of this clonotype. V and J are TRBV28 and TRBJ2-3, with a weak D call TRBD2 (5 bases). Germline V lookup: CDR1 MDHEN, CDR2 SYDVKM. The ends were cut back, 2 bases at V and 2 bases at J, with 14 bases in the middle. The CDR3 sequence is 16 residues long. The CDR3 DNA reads TGTGCCAGCAGTTTAGTTTGGGGAGCCCTCACAGATACGCAGTATTTT. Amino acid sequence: CASSLVWGALTDTQYF.

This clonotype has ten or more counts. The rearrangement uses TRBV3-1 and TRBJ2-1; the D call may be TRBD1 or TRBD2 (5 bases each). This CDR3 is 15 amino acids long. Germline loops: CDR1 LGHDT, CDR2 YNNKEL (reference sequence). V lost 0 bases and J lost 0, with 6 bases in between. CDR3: CASSQEGRSYNEQFF. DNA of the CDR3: TGTGCCAGCAGCCAAGAGGGACGCTCCTACAATGAGCAGTTCTTC.

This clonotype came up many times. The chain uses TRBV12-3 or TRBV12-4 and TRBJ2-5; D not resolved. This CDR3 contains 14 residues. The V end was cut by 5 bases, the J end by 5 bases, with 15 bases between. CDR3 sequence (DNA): TGTGCCAGCAGTCTACGGCCCCTGCGGGAGACCCAGTACTTC. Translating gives CASSLRPLRETQYF.

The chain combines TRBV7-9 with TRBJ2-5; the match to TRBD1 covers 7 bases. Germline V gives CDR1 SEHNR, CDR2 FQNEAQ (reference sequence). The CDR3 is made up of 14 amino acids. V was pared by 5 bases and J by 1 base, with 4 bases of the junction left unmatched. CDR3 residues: CASSTDRLQETQYF. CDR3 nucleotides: TGTGCCAGCAGCACGGACAGGCTCCAAGAGACCCAGTACTTC.

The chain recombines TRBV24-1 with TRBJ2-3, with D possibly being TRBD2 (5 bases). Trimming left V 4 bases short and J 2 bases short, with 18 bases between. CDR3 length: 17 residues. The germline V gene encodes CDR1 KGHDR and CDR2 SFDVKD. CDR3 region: CATSDRLRTENTDTQYF. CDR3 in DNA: TGTGCCACCAGTGACCGGCTACGGACTGAGAACACAGATACGCAGTATTTT.

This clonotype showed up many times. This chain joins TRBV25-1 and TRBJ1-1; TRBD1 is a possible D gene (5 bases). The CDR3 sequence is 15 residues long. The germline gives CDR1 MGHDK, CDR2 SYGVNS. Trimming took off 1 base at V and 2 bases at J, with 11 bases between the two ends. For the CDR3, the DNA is TGTGCCAGCAGTGAATCGGCAGGGCCCAACACTGAAGCTTTCTTT. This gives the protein CASSESAGPNTEAFF.

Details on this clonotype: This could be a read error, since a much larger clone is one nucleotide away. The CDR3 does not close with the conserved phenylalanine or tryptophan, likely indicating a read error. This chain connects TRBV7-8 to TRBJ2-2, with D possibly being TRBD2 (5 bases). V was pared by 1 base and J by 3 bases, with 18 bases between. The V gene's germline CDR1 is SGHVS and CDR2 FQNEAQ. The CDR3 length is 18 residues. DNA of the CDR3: TGTGCCAGCAGCTTAGAGCGCCGGACTTTTACCGACACCGGGGAGCTGTTTTGT. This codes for CASSLERRTFTDTGELFC.